These 22 T cell receptor beta chains were sequenced from one sample in a study of brain T cells in children with intractable seizures. Time point defined: blood from clinic visit 5 months post-surgery; TSC patient then seizure free. Here immunoSEQ multiplex PCR was the method, and the copy in TCRdb shows in-frame clones only, minus some. The data contain under 400,000 clones, roughly 93% of them singletons. This specimen consisted of peripheral blood, obtained more than 4 months after surgery. The receptor source for this set is a boy younger than two with tuberous sclerosis and intractable seizures.

The rearrangement joins TRBV7-9 to TRBJ1-2; D is uncertain. CDR3 length: 13 amino acids. V was pared by 4 bases and J by 1 base, with 7 bases between. Germline-derived CDR1 and CDR2 are SEHNR and FQNEAQ (reference sequence). The CDR3 sequence is CASSSQLNYGYTF. In nucleotides, the CDR3 is TGTGCCAGCAGCTCCCAACTTAACTATGGCTACACCTTC.

The chain joins TRBV7-8 to TRBJ1-2; perhaps TRBD1 as D (6 bases). Germline assignment: CDR1 SGHVS and CDR2 FQNEAQ. The V gene lost 2 bases and the J gene lost 7 bases, with 11 bases spanning the gap. The CDR3 is 13 amino acids. CDR3: CASSLLQGGGYTF. The CDR3 DNA sequence: TGTGCCAGCAGCTTATTACAGGGCGGTGGCTACACCTTC.

This chain uses TRBV5-4 with TRBJ2-7; perhaps TRBD1 as D (5 bases). Trimming pared 4 bases from V and 7 bases from J, leaving 21 bases between. From germline, CDR1 is SGHNT and CDR2 YYREEE (reference sequence). There are 15 residues in the CDR3. CDR3 protein: CASSIARQGPLEQYF. DNA of the CDR3: TGTGCCAGCAGCATAGCCCGGCAGGGCCCCTTGGAGCAGTACTTC.

The genes are TRBV9 and TRBJ2-5; 15 bases map to TRBD2. J was trimmed by 4 bases and V by 0 bases; bases with no gene match: 4. The CDR3 extends over 17 amino acids. Germline assignment: CDR1 SGDLS and CDR2 YYNGEE. The CDR3, as DNA: TGTGCCAGCAGCGTAGGGACTAGCGGGGGGGCCGGAGAGACCCAGTACTTC. It specifies CASSVGTSGGAGETQYF.

CDR3 nucleotides: TGTGCCAGCAGCTTACGGACGGAAGATACGCAGTATTTT. It is translated as CASSLRTEDTQYF. The V gene is TRBV7-9, the J gene TRBJ2-3; no definite D call. The ends were cut back, 2 bases at V and 5 bases at J, with 8 bases in the middle. Germline V gene sequence: CDR1 SEHNR, CDR2 FQNEAQ (reference sequence). There are 13 residues in the CDR3.

This chain connects TRBV19 to TRBJ2-5; no reliable D call. The CDR3 has 14 amino acids. CDR1 is LNHDA, CDR2 SQIVND, per germline (reference sequence). The ends were cut back, 3 bases at V and 5 bases at J, with 13 bases in the middle. Here the CDR3 reads CASSIKGRRETQYF. The CDR3 DNA sequence: TGTGCCAGTAGTATTAAGGGCAGAAGGGAGACCCAGTACTTC.

This clone appeared a single time. The genes are TRBV19 and TRBJ2-3, with D possibly being TRBD2 (6 bases). Trimming removed 5 bases at V and 0 bases at J, with 21 bases between. The V gene's germline CDR1 is LNHDA and CDR2 SQIVND (reference sequence). This CDR3 is built from 18 residues. The CDR3 reads CASSPRPPWEESTDTQYF. The DNA of the CDR3 is TGTGCCAGTAGTCCGAGACCCCCTTGGGAGGAGAGCACAGATACGCAGTATTTT.

The chain recombines TRBV11-2 with TRBJ1-1, with D uncertain. V was cut by 2 bases and J by 3 bases, with 7 bases left in between. Germline CDR1 is SGHAT and CDR2 is FQNNGV. The CDR3 is made up of 13 amino acids. This chain's CDR3 is CASSLSGYTEAFF. CDR3 nucleotide sequence: TGTGCCAGCAGCTTATCCGGGTACACTGAAGCTTTCTTT.

This chain links TRBV4-1 with TRBJ2-5; TRBD1 is a possible D gene (5 bases). The ends were cut back, 1 base at V and 1 base at J, with 10 bases in the middle. The CDR3 totals 15 residues. Per the germline V gene, CDR1 is MGHRA and CDR2 is YSYEKL. The CDR3 region has the DNA TGCGCCAGCAGCCAAGTTACAGGTTCCCAAGAGACCCAGTACTTC. It yields the protein CASSQVTGSQETQYF.

V and J are TRBV7-9 and TRBJ2-1; 10 bases line up with TRBD2. This CDR3 region has 16 residues. V trimming: 1 base; J trimming: 8 bases; junction bases outside the gene matches: 8. Germline V gives CDR1 SEHNR, CDR2 FQNEAQ (reference sequence). For the CDR3, the DNA is TGTGCCAGCAGCTTAGGTTTCGGGACTAGCGCGGATGAGCAGTTCTTC. Residues: CASSLGFGTSADEQFF. The variable domain in full, with the rest retrieved from reference TRBV7-9 and TRBJ2-1, is DTGVSQNPRHKITKRGQNVTFRCDPISEHNRLYWYRQTLGQGPEFLTYFQNEAQLEKSRLLSDRFSAERPKGSFSTLEIQRTEQGDSAMYLCASSLGFGTSADEQFFGPGTRLTVL.

J is TRBJ1-1 and V is TRBV10-2; 10 positions match TRBD1. With 3 bases clipped from V and 3 bases from J, the junction kept 1 base outside the gene matches. The germline V gene encodes CDR1 WSHSY and CDR2 SAAADI. The CDR3 is 14 residues long. CDR3 coding DNA: TGCGCCAGCAGTGAAGGGACAGGGGACACTGAAGCTTTCTTT. This gives the protein CASSEGTGDTEAFF.

This chain joins TRBV18 and TRBJ2-5; D perhaps matches TRBD1 (6 bases). Germline V gives CDR1 KGHSH, CDR2 LQKENI. Trimming removed 3 bases from V and 3 bases from J, with 11 bases in between. This CDR3 is built from 14 residues. In nucleotides, the CDR3 is TGTGCCAGCTCACCTGGGGGCCTCGAAGAGACCCAGTACTTC. Amino acid sequence: CASSPGGLEETQYF.

This clone came up once. J is TRBJ2-7 and V is TRBV19; 11 bases align to TRBD2. Germline assignment: CDR1 LNHDA and CDR2 SQIVND (reference sequence). V dropped 6 bases and J dropped 0; count of bases not matched to a gene: 1. CDR3 length equals 14 residues. CDR3 nucleotide sequence: TGTGCCAGTAGAGGGACTAGCGGCTCCTACGAGCAGTACTTC. Protein sequence: CASRGTSGSYEQYF.

The gene calls are TRBV6-4 and TRBJ1-2, with D hard to call. Trimming removed 0 bases from V and 7 bases from J, with 12 bases in between. CDR1 is MRHNA, CDR2 SNTAGT, per germline. The CDR3 contains 14 residues. The CDR3 spells CASSDSYSGFGYTF. The CDR3 DNA reads TGTGCCAGCAGTGACTCGTACAGCGGCTTTGGCTACACCTTC.

The chain joins TRBV7-3 to TRBJ2-1; either TRBD1 or TRBD2 may fit D (5 bases each). CDR3 size: 14 residues. Deletions cut 4 bases from V and 4 bases from J, with 11 bases between. Germline values: CDR1 SGHTA, CDR2 FQGTGA. DNA for the CDR3: TGTGCCAGCAGCTCCATTGGGGGTTACAATGAGCAGTTCTTC. Translating it yields CASSSIGGYNEQFF. Based on the CDR3 plus reference TRBV7-3 and TRBJ2-1, the full variable domain is GAGVSQTPSNKVTEKGKYVELRCDPISGHTALYWYRQSLGQGPEFLIYFQGTGAADDSGLPNDRFFAVRPEGSVSTLKIQRTERGDSAVYLCASSSIGGYNEQFFGPGTRLTVL.

The chain combines TRBV12-3 or TRBV12-4 with TRBJ1-1; D possibly corresponds to TRBD1 (6 bases). The CDR3 length is 12 residues. V shed 7 bases and J shed 4 bases, with 10 bases lying between them. In nucleotides, the CDR3 is TGTGCCAGCATTCTACAGGGCACTGAAGCTTTCTTT. This translates into CASILQGTEAFF.

The chain uses TRBV10-3 and TRBJ2-3; TRBD2 aligns across 13 bases. V dropped 10 bases and J dropped 0; count of bases not matched to a gene: 13. Germline-derived CDR1 and CDR2 are ENHRY and SYGVKD. This CDR3 has 18 amino acids. The CDR3 spells CATSGALAGGPSTDTQYF. CDR3 coding DNA: TGTGCCACCTCAGGGGCACTAGCGGGGGGGCCTAGCACAGATACGCAGTATTTT.

V and J are TRBV3-1 (or the pseudogene TRBV3-2) and TRBJ2-7; D is perhaps TRBD1 (6 bases). CDR3 size: 17 residues. The germline CDR1 and CDR2 sequences are LGHDT and YNNKEL (reference sequence). V was trimmed by 0 bases and J by 6 bases, leaving 21 bases between them. The CDR3 nucleotides are TGTGCCAGCAGCCAAGATCCTCTCTTGTCAGGGGTATCCGAGCAGTACTTC. This sequence encodes CASSQDPLLSGVSEQYF.

The chain has TRBV30 and TRBJ2-1, with 12 positions matching TRBD2. This CDR3 spans 18 amino acids. J was trimmed by 3 bases and V by 3 bases; bases with no gene match: 12. Germline V gives CDR1 GTSNPN, CDR2 SVGIG (reference sequence). The CDR3 coding sequence is TGTGCCTGGAGGGGACTAGCGGGCCCAAGGGGGTTCTACAATGAGCAGTTCTTC. Its protein is CAWRGLAGPRGFYNEQFF. The variable domain in full, with the rest retrieved from reference TRBV30 and TRBJ2-1, is SQTIHQWPATLVQPVGSPLSLECTVEGTSNPNLYWYRQAAGRGLQLLFYSVGIGQISSEVPQNLSASRPQDRQFILSSKKLLLSDSGFYLCAWRGLAGPRGFYNEQFFGPGTRLTVL.

This CDR3 reads CAWSLGPLSNQPQHF. The CDR3 DNA sequence: TGTGCCTGGAGTCTGGGGCCCCTTAGCAATCAGCCCCAGCATTTT. The chain carries TRBV30 and TRBJ1-5; TRBD1 is a possible D gene (5 bases). Germline V gene sequence: CDR1 GTSNPN, CDR2 SVGIG (reference sequence). This CDR3 comprises 15 residues. Trimming removed 2 bases at V and 0 bases at J, with 11 bases between.

This rearrangement joins TRBV25-1 to TRBJ2-1; 8 nucleotides match TRBD2. The V gene's germline CDR1 is MGHDK and CDR2 SYGVNS. V lost 5 bases to trimming and J lost 7 bases; unmatched junction nucleotides: 10. This CDR3 is built from 15 residues. CDR3 coding DNA: TGTGCCAGCAGTCACCCAGCGGGGGCTCGTAATGAGCAGTTCTTC. Translating gives CASSHPAGARNEQFF.

This clone was recorded only once. The chain recombines TRBV6-5 with TRBJ1-2; possibly TRBD1 for D (6 bases). This CDR3 has 15 amino acids. CDR1 is MNHEY and CDR2 is SVGAGI in the germline V gene. The V end was cut by 0 bases, the J end by 1 base, with 9 bases between. This chain's CDR3 is CASSYSAGVNYGYTF. CDR3 bases: TGTGCCAGCAGTTACTCTGCAGGGGTTAACTATGGCTACACCTTC.